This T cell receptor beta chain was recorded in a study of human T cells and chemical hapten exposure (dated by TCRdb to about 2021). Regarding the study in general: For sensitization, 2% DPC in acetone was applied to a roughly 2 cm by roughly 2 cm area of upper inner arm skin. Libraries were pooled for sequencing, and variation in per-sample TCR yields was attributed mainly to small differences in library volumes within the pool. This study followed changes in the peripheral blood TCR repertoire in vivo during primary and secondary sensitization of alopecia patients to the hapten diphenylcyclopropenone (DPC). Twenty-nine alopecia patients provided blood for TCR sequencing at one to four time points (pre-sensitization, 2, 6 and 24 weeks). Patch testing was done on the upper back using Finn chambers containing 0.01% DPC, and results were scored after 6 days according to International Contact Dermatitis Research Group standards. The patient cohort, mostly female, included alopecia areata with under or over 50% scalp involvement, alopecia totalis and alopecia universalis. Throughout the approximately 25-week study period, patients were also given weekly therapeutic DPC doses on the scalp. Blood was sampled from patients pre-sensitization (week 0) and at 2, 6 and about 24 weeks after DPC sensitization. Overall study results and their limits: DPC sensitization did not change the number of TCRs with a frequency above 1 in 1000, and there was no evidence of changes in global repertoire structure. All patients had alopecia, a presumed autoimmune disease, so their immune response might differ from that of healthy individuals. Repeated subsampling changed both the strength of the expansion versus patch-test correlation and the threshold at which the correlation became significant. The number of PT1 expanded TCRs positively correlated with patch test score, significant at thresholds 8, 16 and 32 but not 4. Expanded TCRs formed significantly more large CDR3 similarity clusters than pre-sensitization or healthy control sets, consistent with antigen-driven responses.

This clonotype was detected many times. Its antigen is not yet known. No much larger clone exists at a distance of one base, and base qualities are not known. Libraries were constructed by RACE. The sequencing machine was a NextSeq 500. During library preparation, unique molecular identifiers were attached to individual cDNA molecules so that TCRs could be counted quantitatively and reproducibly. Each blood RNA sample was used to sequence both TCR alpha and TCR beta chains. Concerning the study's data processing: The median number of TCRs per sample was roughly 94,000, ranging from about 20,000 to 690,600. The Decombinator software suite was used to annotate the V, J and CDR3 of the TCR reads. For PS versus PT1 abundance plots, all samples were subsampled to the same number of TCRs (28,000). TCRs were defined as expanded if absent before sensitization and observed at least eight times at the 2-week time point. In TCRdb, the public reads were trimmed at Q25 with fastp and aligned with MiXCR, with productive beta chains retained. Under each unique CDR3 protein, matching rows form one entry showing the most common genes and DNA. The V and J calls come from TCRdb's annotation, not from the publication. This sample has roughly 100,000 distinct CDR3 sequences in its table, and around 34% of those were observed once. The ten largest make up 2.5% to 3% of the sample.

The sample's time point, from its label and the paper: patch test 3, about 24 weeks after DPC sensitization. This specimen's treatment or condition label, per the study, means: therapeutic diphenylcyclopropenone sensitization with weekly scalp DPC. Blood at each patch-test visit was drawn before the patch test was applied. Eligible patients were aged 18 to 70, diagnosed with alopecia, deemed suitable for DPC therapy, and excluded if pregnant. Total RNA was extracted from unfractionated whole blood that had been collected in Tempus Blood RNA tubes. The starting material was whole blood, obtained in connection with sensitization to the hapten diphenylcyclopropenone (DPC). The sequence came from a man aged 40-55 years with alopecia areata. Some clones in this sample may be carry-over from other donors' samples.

CDR3 loop: CSAGLAGDTQYF. The bases read TGCAGCGCGGGACTAGCGGGAGATACGCAGTATTTT. The chain is encoded by TRBV29-1 joined to TRBJ2-3; 12 bases in the junction line up with TRBD2. CDR1 SQVTM and CDR2 ANQGSEA are derived from the germline V gene. V has 7 bases trimmed and J has 5 bases trimmed; junction bases matching no gene number 1. The CDR3 measures 12 amino acids from cysteine to phenylalanine. Of all the DNA, just the CDR3 is kept, 36 bases in frame from base 1.